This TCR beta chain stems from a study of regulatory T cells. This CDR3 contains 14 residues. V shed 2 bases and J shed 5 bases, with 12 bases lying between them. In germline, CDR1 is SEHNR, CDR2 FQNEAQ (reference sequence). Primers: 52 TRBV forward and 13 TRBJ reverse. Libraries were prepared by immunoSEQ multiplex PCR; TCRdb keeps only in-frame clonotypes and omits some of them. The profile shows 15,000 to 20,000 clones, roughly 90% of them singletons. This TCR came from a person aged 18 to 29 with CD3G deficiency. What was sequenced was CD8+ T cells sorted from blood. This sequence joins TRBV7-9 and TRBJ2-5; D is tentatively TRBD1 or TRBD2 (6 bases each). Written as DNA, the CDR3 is TGTGCCAGCAGCTTAAGTACAGGGAGGGAGACCCAGTACTTC. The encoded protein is CASSLSTGRETQYF.